The 29 T cell receptor beta chains below were found in one sample sequenced in a study of long-term antiretroviral therapy in people with HIV. With survey level as its setting, the immunoSEQ assay was v3.0. Only in-frame clones appear in the TCRdb table, and some are missing; sequencing was by immunoSEQ multiplex PCR. This sample carries about 24,000 clones, 81% of them seen once, and the ten largest clones take approximately 6%. The sequences come from unsorted PBMCs, collected 4.4 years after starting antiretroviral therapy. Receptors originate from a man between 25 and 39 years old with HIV.

The chain employs TRBV6-6 and TRBJ2-4; TRBD2 agrees at 8 bases. This CDR3 is built from 16 residues. Trimming cost V 7 bases and J 0 bases; bases outside gene matches: 8. Germline CDR1 is MNHNY and CDR2 is SVGAGI (reference sequence). The CDR3 sequence is CASIQAGGLAKNIQYF. CDR3 sequence (DNA): TGTGCCAGCATCCAGGCGGGAGGCCTAGCCAAAAACATTCAGTACTTC.

The chain couples TRBV7-9 to TRBJ1-2, with D possibly being TRBD1 (5 bases). The CDR3 totals 13 residues. The V end lost 5 bases, the J end lost 5 bases, and 12 bases lay between the germline ends. Germline values: CDR1 SEHNR, CDR2 FQNEAQ (reference sequence). CDR3 bases: TGTGCCAGCAGCCTCGGGACCGATTATGGCTACACCTTC. This encodes CASSLGTDYGYTF.

Only a few counts were recorded for this clone. V and J are TRBV10-3 and TRBJ1-1, with D perhaps TRBD1 (5 bases). Germline V gene data show CDR1 as ENHRY and CDR2 as SYGVKD. The CDR3 runs 12 residues. Trimming stripped 7 bases from V and 4 bases from J, with 10 bases between. The CDR3 loop is CAINQGGTEAFF. The CDR3 DNA reads as TGTGCCATCAATCAGGGTGGCACTGAAGCTTTCTTT.

The rearrangement uses TRBV4-1 and TRBJ2-1, with 13 bases aligning to TRBD2. Germline lookup yields CDR1 MGHRA and CDR2 YSYEKL. The CDR3 has 16 residues. V trimming: 1 base; J trimming: 7 bases; junction bases outside the gene matches: 4. CDR3 sequence: CASSQGELAGGNEQFF. CDR3 sequence (DNA): TGCGCCAGCAGCCAAGGTGAACTAGCGGGAGGGAATGAGCAGTTCTTC.

This rearrangement joins TRBV27 to TRBJ1-3; TRBD1 is a possible D gene (5 bases). Trimming stripped 2 bases from V and 1 base from J, with 12 bases between. Germline V gives CDR1 MNHEY, CDR2 SMNVEV (reference sequence). This CDR3 contains 16 residues. The CDR3: CASSLGRGGSGNTIYF. The CDR3 nucleotides read TGTGCCAGCAGTTTAGGTCGTGGGGGTTCTGGAAACACCATATATTTT.

V gene TRBV9 combines with J gene TRBJ1-1; D may be TRBD1 (5 bases). Trimming shortened V by 4 bases and J by 0 bases, and 7 bases separated the two germline ends. This CDR3 is 13 amino acids long. The germline CDR1 and CDR2 sequences are SGDLS and YYNGEE. The CDR3 protein is CASSPGVNTEAFF. CDR3 sequence (DNA): TGTGCCAGCAGCCCGGGGGTGAACACTGAAGCTTTCTTT. The full variable domain, its missing parts supplied by reference TRBV9 and TRBJ1-1, is DSGVTQTPKHLITATGQRVTLRCSPRSGDLSVYWYQQSLDQGLQFLIQYYNGEERAKGNILERFSAQQFPDLHSELNLSSLELGDSALYFCASSPGVNTEAFFGQGTRLTVV.

This clone was observed once. V usage is TRBV14 and J usage is TRBJ1-1, with D unclear. Per germline, CDR1 SGHDN and CDR2 FVKESK. Trimming pared 4 bases from V and 3 bases from J, leaving 3 bases between. This CDR3 spans 11 amino acids. The CDR3 spells CASSPYTEAFF. The CDR3 DNA reads as TGTGCCAGCAGCCCCTACACTGAAGCTTTCTTT.

The chain employs TRBV10-3 and TRBJ2-3; 9 nucleotides match TRBD2. The CDR3 covers 14 residues. The J segment lost 1 base and the V segment lost 11 bases, leaving 7 bases of the junction unmatched. CDR1 is ENHRY and CDR2 is SYGVKD in the germline V gene. The CDR3 DNA is TGTGCCTCCACCGAGCGGGGGGGCACAGATACGCAGTATTTT. Translation gives CASTERGGTDTQYF.

The V call is TRBV27, the J call TRBJ1-5, with D tentatively TRBD1 (5 bases). V gave up 6 bases and J gave up 5 bases, with 14 bases separating them. The CDR3 spans 14 residues. Germline V gives CDR1 MNHEY, CDR2 SMNVEV (reference sequence). The CDR3 DNA is TGTGCCAGCAGCCTCAACCCGGGACATCAGCCCCAGCATTTT. This translates into CASSLNPGHQPQHF.

The chain combines TRBV19 with TRBJ1-1; 8 bases map to TRBD1. This CDR3 has 15 residues. V shed 6 bases and J 0 bases; nucleotides not matched to a gene: 6. Germline CDR1 and CDR2: LNHDA and SQIVND (reference sequence). DNA of the CDR3: TGTGCCAGTAGGCCCCCGGGACAGGTGAACACTGAAGCTTTCTTT. Translated, it gives CASRPPGQVNTEAFF.

The chain uses TRBV5-5 and TRBJ1-2, with D maybe TRBD1 (6 bases). V lost 3 bases to trimming and J lost 8 bases, with 20 bases between them. The germline CDR1 and CDR2 sequences are SGHKS and YYEKEE (reference sequence). CDR3 length: 15 amino acids. The CDR3: CASSYDRLRAGGYTF. DNA of the CDR3: TGTGCCAGCAGCTATGACAGGCTCAGAGCAGGGGGCTACACCTTC.

The chain has TRBV4-1 and TRBJ2-5; D is ambiguous. Trimming cost V 0 bases and J 2 bases, with 10 bases left between them. The CDR3 runs to 15 residues. CDR1 and CDR2 (germline): MGHRA, YSYEKL. The CDR3 loop reads CASSQDLTIQETQYF. The CDR3 region has the DNA TGCGCCAGCAGCCAAGATCTTACTATTCAAGAGACCCAGTACTTC.

The rearrangement uses TRBV2 and TRBJ2-2; D gene ambiguous. The CDR3 extends over 14 amino acids. The ends were cut back, 5 bases at V and 4 bases at J, with 11 bases in the middle. From germline, CDR1 is SNHLY and CDR2 FYNNEI. The CDR3 sequence is CASSPLVSTGELFF. The CDR3 nucleotides read TGTGCCAGCAGTCCCCTGGTTAGCACCGGGGAGCTGTTTTTT. Full variable domain (missing parts from reference TRBV2 and TRBJ2-2): EPEVTQTPSHQVTQMGQEVILRCVPISNHLYFYWYRQILGQKVEFLVSFYNNEISEKSEIFDDQFSVERPDGSNFTLKIRSTKLEDSAMYFCASSPLVSTGELFFGEGSRLTVL.

The chain has TRBV5-4 and TRBJ1-1, with 7 bases aligning to TRBD1. Per germline, CDR1 SGHNT and CDR2 YYREEE (reference sequence). V lost 5 bases and J lost 3; bases outside the gene matches: 4. The CDR3 spans 13 residues. Here the CDR3 reads CASSFDRDTEAFF. For the CDR3, the DNA is TGTGCCAGCAGTTTCGACAGGGACACTGAAGCTTTCTTT. The variable domain in full, with the rest retrieved from reference TRBV5-4 and TRBJ1-1, is ETGVTQSPTHLIKTRGQQVTLRCSSQSGHNTVSWYQQALGQGPQFIFQYYREEENGRGNFPPRFSGLQFPNYSSELNVNALELDDSALYLCASSFDRDTEAFFGQGTRLTVV.

The chain uses TRBV11-1 and TRBJ2-2, with D possibly TRBD1 on 6 matching bases. Germline CDR1 is SGHAT and CDR2 is FQDESV (reference sequence). V dropped 2 bases and J dropped 4 bases, with 8 bases sitting between them. The CDR3 loop spans 14 amino acids. The CDR3 loop is CASSLQGRTGELFF. The CDR3 DNA follows: TGTGCCAGCAGCTTACAGGGGCGCACCGGGGAGCTGTTTTTT.

In this sample, this clone turned up a few times. The gene calls are TRBV18 and TRBJ2-2; D unclear. The CDR3 consists of 13 residues. Germline V gives CDR1 KGHSH, CDR2 LQKENI. The V end was cut by 3 bases, the J end by 0 bases, with 2 bases between. CDR3 sequence reads: CASSPANTGELFF. The CDR3 DNA reads TGTGCCAGCTCACCCGCGAACACCGGGGAGCTGTTTTTT.

The chain has TRBV7-9 and TRBJ1-1; D is possibly TRBD1 (5 bases). Per the germline V gene, CDR1 is SEHNR and CDR2 is FQNEAQ (reference sequence). The CDR3 loop spans 15 amino acids. The V end lost 5 bases, the J end lost 4 bases, and 17 bases lay between the germline ends. The CDR3 loop is CASSPSGRESTEAFF. CDR3 nucleotide sequence: TGTGCCAGCAGCCCTAGTGGCAGGGAGAGCACTGAAGCTTTCTTT. Together with reference TRBV7-9 and TRBJ1-1, the CDR3 gives the full variable domain: DTGVSQNPRHKITKRGQNVTFRCDPISEHNRLYWYRQTLGQGPEFLTYFQNEAQLEKSRLLSDRFSAERPKGSFSTLEIQRTEQGDSAMYLCASSPSGRESTEAFFGQGTRLTVV.

The chain employs TRBV6-6 and TRBJ2-5; no clear D. The CDR3 sequence is 14 residues long. V was trimmed by 2 bases and J by 1 base, leaving 8 bases between them. Germline CDR1 MNHNY, CDR2 SVGAGI (reference sequence). The CDR3 bases are TGTGCCAGCAGTTACGTGGGCATCCAAGAGACCCAGTACTTC. Protein: CASSYVGIQETQYF.

The V and J genes are TRBV29-1 and TRBJ2-7; D perhaps matches TRBD2 (6 bases). V dropped 8 bases and J dropped 7 bases, with 9 bases sitting between them. The CDR3 runs 9 residues. CDR1 and CDR2 from the germline V gene are SQVTM and ANQGSEA. The CDR3 nucleotides are TGCAGCCCTCGGGGGGAGCAGTACTTC. Its protein product is CSPRGEQYF.

This clone was observed once. The rearrangement joins TRBV6-6 to TRBJ2-7; TRBD2 might be the D (5 bases). V lost 2 bases to trimming and J lost 1 base, with 6 bases between them. Germline V gene data show CDR1 as MNHNY and CDR2 as SVGAGI (reference sequence). The CDR3 sequence is 13 residues long. In DNA form, the CDR3 reads TGTGCCAGCAGTTACGAGGGTTCCTACGAGCAGTACTTC. Its protein is CASSYEGSYEQYF.

V and J are TRBV5-5 and TRBJ2-7; D perhaps matches TRBD1 (6 bases). This CDR3 region has 14 residues. From germline, CDR1 is SGHKS and CDR2 YYEKEE (reference sequence). V was cut by 4 bases and J by 6 bases, with 17 bases left in between. The CDR3 loop is CASSLRDKDGEQYF. DNA of the CDR3: TGTGCCAGCAGCCTCCGGGACAAGGACGGCGAGCAGTACTTC.

There are a few counts of this clone. This chain joins TRBV6-1 and TRBJ1-3; D gene uncertain. Germline V gene sequence: CDR1 MNHNS, CDR2 SASEGT. V was clipped by 1 base and J by 0 bases, with 10 bases between them. The CDR3 has 16 amino acids. CDR3 sequence (DNA): TGTGCCAGCAGTGAAGTGCCAGACCGCTCTGGAAACACCATATATTTT. Translation gives CASSEVPDRSGNTIYF.

The chain recombines TRBV19 with TRBJ1-3; no reliable D call. The CDR3 has 14 residues. V lost 5 bases and J lost 4, with 12 bases in between. The V gene's germline CDR1 is LNHDA and CDR2 SQIVND (reference sequence). CDR3 DNA sequence: TGTGCCAGTAGTGGATCATATCTGGGAAACACCATATATTTT. Translating gives CASSGSYLGNTIYF.

The CDR3 bases are TGTGCCAGTAGTGCCAGGGGTTATGCAACTAATGAAAAACTGTTTTTT. Protein product: CASSARGYATNEKLFF. The chain carries TRBV19 and TRBJ1-4; possible D gene TRBD1, 6 bases. The CDR3 loop spans 16 amino acids. With 5 bases removed from V and 0 bases from J, the gap between germline ends came to 13 bases. In germline, CDR1 is LNHDA, CDR2 SQIVND (reference sequence).

This rearrangement joins TRBV7-9 to TRBJ1-1; no firm D call. The germline V gene encodes CDR1 SEHNR and CDR2 FQNEAQ (reference sequence). The CDR3 contains 12 residues. The V end lost 7 bases, the J end lost 8 bases, and 14 bases lay between the germline ends. The CDR3 loop reads CASIRPGFEAFF. DNA of the CDR3: TGTGCCAGCATAAGACCCGGATTCGAAGCTTTCTTT.

The chain recombines TRBV6-1 with TRBJ2-2, with TRBD1 as a possible D gene (5 bases). This CDR3 has 14 residues. The V gene's germline CDR1 is MNHNS and CDR2 SASEGT. V gave up 7 bases and J gave up 2 bases, with 11 bases separating them. The CDR3 here is CASTPGPNTGELFF. Written as DNA, the CDR3 is TGTGCCAGCACCCCAGGGCCTAACACCGGGGAGCTGTTTTTT.

This chain joins TRBV6-5 and TRBJ1-2; D may be TRBD1 (5 bases). The CDR3 sequence is 14 residues long. V was shortened by 6 bases and J by 1 base, with 12 bases between the two germline ends. Germline V lookup: CDR1 MNHEY, CDR2 SVGAGI. DNA of the CDR3: TGTGCCAGCAGCCCCCTCGGGGGTAACTATGGCTACACCTTC. It specifies CASSPLGGNYGYTF.

V usage is TRBV28 and J usage is TRBJ1-2, with 10 bases fitting TRBD1. The CDR3 runs to 15 residues. CDR1 and CDR2 (germline): MDHEN, SYDVKM. V trimming: 7 bases; J trimming: 0 bases; junction bases outside the gene matches: 5. The CDR3 region has the DNA TGTGCCAGCACCTGGGACAGGGGATCTAACTATGGCTACACCTTC. It encodes CASTWDRGSNYGYTF.

V gene TRBV14 combines with J gene TRBJ1-1; TRBD1 matches at 9 bases. The CDR3 is 13 residues long. V trimming: 6 bases; J trimming: 5 bases; junction bases outside the gene matches: 4. In germline, CDR1 is SGHDN, CDR2 FVKESK. This CDR3 reads CASRGTGMTEAFF. DNA for the CDR3: TGTGCCAGCAGGGGGACAGGGATGACTGAAGCTTTCTTT.